This T cell receptor beta chain emerged from a study of blood T cell repertoires in COVID-19. Germline V gene sequence: CDR1 SGHTS, CDR2 YDEGEE. V lost 3 bases to trimming and J lost 4 bases; unmatched junction nucleotides: 10. This CDR3 comprises 17 residues. Here immunoSEQ multiplex PCR was the method, and the copy in TCRdb shows in-frame clones only, minus some. The sample lists about 270,000 clones; under 90% were seen once. This receptor was identified in a human donor in a cohort sampled during active COVID-19. The chain is built from TRBV5-8 and TRBJ2-2; 9 positions agree with TRBD2. The source material was peripheral blood. CDR3 DNA sequence: TGTGCCAGCAGCTCGCGAGGTAGCGGGAGATCCACCGGGGAGCTGTTTTTT. This codes for CASSSRGSGRSTGELFF.